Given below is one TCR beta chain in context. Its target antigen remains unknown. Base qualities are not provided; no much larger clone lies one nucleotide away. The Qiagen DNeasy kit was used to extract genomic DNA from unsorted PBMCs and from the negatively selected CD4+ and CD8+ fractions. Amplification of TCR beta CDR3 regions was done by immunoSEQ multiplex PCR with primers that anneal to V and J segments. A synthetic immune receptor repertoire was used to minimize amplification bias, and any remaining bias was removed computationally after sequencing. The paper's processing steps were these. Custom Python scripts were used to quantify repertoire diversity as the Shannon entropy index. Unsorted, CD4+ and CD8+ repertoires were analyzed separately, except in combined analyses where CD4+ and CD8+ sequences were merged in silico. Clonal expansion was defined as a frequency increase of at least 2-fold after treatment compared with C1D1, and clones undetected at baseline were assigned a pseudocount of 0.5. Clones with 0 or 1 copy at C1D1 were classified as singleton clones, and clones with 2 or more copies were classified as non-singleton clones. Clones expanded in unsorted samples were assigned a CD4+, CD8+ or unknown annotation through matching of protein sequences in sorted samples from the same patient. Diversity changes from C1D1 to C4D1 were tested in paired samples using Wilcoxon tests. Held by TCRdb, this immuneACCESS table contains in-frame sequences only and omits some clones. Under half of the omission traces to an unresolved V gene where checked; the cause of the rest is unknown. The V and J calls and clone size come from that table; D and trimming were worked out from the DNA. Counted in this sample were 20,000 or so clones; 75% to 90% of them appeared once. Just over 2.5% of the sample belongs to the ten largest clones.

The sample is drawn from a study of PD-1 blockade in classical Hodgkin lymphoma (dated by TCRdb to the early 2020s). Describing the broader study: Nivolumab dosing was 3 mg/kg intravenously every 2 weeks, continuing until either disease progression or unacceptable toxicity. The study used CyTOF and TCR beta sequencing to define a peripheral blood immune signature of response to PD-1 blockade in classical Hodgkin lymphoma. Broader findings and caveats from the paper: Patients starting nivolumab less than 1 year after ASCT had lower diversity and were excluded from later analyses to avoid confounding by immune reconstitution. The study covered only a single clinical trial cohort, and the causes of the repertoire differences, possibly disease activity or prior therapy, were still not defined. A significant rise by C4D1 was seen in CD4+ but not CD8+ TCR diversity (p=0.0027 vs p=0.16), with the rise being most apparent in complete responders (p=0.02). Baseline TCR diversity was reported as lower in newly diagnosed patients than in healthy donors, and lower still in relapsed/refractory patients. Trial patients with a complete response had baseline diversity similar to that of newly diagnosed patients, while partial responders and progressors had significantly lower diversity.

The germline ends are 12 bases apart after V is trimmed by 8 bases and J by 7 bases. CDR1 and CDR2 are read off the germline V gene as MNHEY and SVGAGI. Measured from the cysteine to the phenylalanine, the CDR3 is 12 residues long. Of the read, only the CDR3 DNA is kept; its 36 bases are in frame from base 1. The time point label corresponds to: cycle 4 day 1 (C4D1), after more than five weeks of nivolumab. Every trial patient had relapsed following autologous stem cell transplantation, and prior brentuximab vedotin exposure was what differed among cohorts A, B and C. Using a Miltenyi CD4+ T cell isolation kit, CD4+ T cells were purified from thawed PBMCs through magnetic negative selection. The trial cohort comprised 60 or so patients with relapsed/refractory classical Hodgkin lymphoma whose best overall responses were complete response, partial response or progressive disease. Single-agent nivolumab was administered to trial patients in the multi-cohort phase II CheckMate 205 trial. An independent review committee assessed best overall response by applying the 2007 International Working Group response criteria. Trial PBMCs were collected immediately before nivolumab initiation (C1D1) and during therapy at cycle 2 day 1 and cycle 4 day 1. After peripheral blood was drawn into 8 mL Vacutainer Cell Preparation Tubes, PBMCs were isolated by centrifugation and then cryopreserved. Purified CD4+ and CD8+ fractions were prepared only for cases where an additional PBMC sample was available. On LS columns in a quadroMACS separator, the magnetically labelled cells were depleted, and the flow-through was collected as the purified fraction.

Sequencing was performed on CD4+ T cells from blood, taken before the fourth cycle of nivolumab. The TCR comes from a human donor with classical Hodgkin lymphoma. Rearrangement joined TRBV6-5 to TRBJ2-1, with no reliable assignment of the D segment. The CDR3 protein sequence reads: CASRQLGNEQFF. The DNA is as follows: TGTGCCAGCCGCCAGCTGGGGAATGAGCAGTTCTTC.